This T cell receptor delta chain was found in a study of γδ T cells in repeated Plasmodium falciparum infection. The CDR3 is made up of 26 amino acids. CDR1 TSWWSYY and CDR2 QGS come from the germline V gene. TCRdb reapplied CATT to the multiplex PCR reads. The sample holds about 48,000 delta-chain clones, 1.6% seen once. Vgamma9/Vdelta2+ and Vdelta2-negative gammadelta T cells were flow-sorted from PBMC for bulk sequencing. In this sample, this clone turned up many times. At one boundary the junction diverges from the germline segment, which might be a read error. J is TRDJ2 and V is TRDV1, with 9 bases fitting TRDD3. The sequenced sample consisted of gamma-delta T cells from blood. The sequence derives from a pool of human donors (malaria-infected and uninfected, not separated). CDR3 DNA: TGTGCTCTTTGGGAACTAGCGCTTCCTATGAAGCTGGGGGATTCTCCTTCCTTAGCTTTGACAGCACAACTCTTCTTT. It codes for CALWELALPMKLGDSPSLALTAQLFF.